This TCR beta chain is drawn from a study of blood T cell repertoires in COVID-19. Study summary: Whether acute or convalescent, the COVID-19 samples came from the United States, Italy and Spain.

Adults between about 18 and 95 years of age took part from approximately 24 US areas. Per the original data handling: Using reference gene primer amplification, nucleated cell counts were estimated. Clones were sequenced by immunoSEQ multiplex PCR, and TCRdb holds only the in-frame ones, with some missing. The DNA was the basis for D and trimming; V, J and clone size are from that table. This sample has fewer than 400,000 clones, with around 86% found just once. Trimming took 8 bases from V and 1 from J, leaving 16 bases between them. There are 15 residues in the CDR3. Germline V CDR1 and CDR2: SGHNT, YENEEA.

The chain is built from TRBV11-3 and TRBJ2-3, with TRBD2 as a possible D gene (7 bases). Sequenced material: PBMCs or T cells enriched from blood (not recorded which). The receptor was derived from a man younger than 45 who had recovered from COVID-19. The CDR3: CASSKGGVGTDTQYF. CDR3 DNA: TGTGCCAGCTCCAAAGGGGGGGTGGGCACAGATACGCAGTATTTT. The entire variable domain, with the rest obtained from reference TRBV11-3 and TRBJ2-3, is as follows: EAGVVQSPRYKIIEKKQPVAFWCNPISGHNTLYWYLQNLGQGPELLIRYENEEAVDDSQLPKDRFSAERLKGVDSTLKIQPAELGDSAVYLCASSKGGVGTDTQYFGPGTRLTVL.